The sequence of this TCR beta chain was determined in a study of T cells in Graves' hyperthyroidism and ophthalmopathy. Germline CDR1 and CDR2: LGHDT and YNNKEL (reference sequence). The CDR3 is 13 amino acids. V lost 1 base and J 11 bases, leaving 12 bases between the germline ends. There were TCR beta CDR3 regions amplified from RNA transcripts. A first-round RT-PCR of the TCR CDR3 used the HTBI primer set. Via MiXCR, TCRdb re-called the multiplex PCR reads, giving one row per CDR3 protein. The sample has hundreds of thousands of distinct CDR3 sequences; about a sixth are singletons. Those patients with uncontrolled infection, other autoimmune disease, pregnancy or lactation were excluded. This clonotype was seen at least ten times.

Sequencing input: blood. This chain uses TRBV3-1 with TRBJ2-1; D is perhaps TRBD1 or TRBD2 (6 bases each). This TCR came from a woman under 30 with Graves' ophthalmopathy. The CDR3 here is CASSQGLGGQQFF. CDR3 sequence (DNA): TGTGCCAGCAGCCAAGGACTAGGGGGGCAGCAGTTCTTC.